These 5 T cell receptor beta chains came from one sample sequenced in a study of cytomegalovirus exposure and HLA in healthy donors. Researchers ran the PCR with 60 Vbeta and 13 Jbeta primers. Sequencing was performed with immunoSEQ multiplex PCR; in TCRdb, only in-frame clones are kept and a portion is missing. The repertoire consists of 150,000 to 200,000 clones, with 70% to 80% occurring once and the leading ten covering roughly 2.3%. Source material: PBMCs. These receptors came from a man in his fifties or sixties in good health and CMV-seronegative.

The chain's CDR3 is CASSQGDRVTGDTIYF. Here the CDR3 DNA reads TGTGCCAGCAGCCAAGGGGACAGGGTGACCGGAGACACCATATATTTT. This chain uses TRBV14 with TRBJ1-3, with TRBD1 matching 9 bases. The germline V gene encodes CDR1 SGHDN and CDR2 FVKESK. The ends lost 1 base at V and 8 bases at J; junction bases unmatched: 9. This CDR3 comprises 16 residues.

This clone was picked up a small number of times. CDR3 DNA: TGTGCCAGTAGAATTGGGACAGGGGAAATGGGTGGCTACACCTTC. Translating it yields CASRIGTGEMGGYTF. This rearrangement joins TRBV19 to TRBJ1-2; TRBD1 matches at 10 bases. After removal of 6 bases from V and 7 bases from J, the junction contained 11 bases not matched to a gene. The germline gives CDR1 LNHDA, CDR2 SQIVND (reference sequence). The CDR3 extends over 15 amino acids.

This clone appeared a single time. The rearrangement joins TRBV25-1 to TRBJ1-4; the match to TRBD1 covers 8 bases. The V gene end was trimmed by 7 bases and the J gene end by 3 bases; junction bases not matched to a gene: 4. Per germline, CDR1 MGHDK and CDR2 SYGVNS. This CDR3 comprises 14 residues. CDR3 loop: CASIPGGPNEKLFF. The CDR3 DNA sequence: TGTGCCAGCATTCCAGGGGGCCCTAATGAAAAACTGTTTTTT.

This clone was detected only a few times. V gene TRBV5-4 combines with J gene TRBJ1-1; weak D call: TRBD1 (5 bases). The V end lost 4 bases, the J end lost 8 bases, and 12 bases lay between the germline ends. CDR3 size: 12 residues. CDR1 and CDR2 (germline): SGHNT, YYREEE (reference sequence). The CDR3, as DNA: TGTGCCAGCAGCGCAGGGTGGGGAGAAGCTTTCTTT. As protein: CASSAGWGEAFF.

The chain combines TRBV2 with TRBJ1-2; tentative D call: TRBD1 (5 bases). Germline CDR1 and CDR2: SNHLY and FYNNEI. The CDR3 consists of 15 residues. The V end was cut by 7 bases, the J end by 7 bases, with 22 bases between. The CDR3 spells CASNRDSPQTFGYTF. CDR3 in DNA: TGTGCCAGCAACCGTGACAGTCCTCAAACCTTTGGCTACACCTTC.